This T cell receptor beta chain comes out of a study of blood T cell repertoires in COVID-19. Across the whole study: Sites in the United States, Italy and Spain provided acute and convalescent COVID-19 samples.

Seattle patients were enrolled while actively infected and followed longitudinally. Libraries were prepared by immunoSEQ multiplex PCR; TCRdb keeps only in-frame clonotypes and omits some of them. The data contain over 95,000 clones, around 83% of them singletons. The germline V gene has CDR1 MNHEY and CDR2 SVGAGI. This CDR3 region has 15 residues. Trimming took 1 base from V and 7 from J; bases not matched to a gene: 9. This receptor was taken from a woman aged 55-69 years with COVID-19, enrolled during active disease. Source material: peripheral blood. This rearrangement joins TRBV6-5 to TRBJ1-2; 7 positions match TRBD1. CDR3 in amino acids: CASSYLDRVFGGYTF. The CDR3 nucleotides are TGTGCCAGCAGTTACTTAGACAGGGTTTTCGGTGGCTACACCTTC.